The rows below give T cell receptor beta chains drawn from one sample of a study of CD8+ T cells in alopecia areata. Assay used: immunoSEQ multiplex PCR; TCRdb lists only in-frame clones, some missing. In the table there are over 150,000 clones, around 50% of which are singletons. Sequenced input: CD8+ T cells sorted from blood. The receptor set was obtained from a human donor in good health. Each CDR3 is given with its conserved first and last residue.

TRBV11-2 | CASSLGLAGAQETQYF
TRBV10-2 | CASSAGPLRWQYF
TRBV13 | CASSWGRLGETQYF
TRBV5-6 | CASSSGQLYEQYF
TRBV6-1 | CASGRDLQSQPQHF
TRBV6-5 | CASSYSIGGNTEAFF
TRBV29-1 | CSVRTAATNEKLFF
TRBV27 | CASSAPGLVKDTQYF
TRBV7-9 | CASSPLLDSGGRNEQFF
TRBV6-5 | CASSRGGPQETQYF
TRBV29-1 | CSVEDPQATGTDTQYF
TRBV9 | CASSAMGYGYTF
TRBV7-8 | CASSFQAGTDTQYF
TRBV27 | CASSSEGYNQPQHF
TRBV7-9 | CASTGQGSTDTQYF
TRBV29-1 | CSVGTAVKGGEQYF
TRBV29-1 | CSVDDNEQFF
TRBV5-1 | CASSSGQGGGNEQFF
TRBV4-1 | CASSFRDRVDYEQYF
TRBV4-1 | CASSPQGLTGASTDTQYF
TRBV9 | CASSAALEPRGYGYTF
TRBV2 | CASNAVRGGTEAFF
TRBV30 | CAWSDQATEAFF
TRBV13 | CASSSPSGGPYEQYF
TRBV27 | CASSRDRGADTQYF
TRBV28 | CASSSSQLRLSYEQYF
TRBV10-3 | CAIGGADGYTF
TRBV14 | CASKNMNTEAFF
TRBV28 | CASSLRIAGAFQETQYF
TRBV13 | CASSGAAGNTIYF
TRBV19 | CASKQGGASNQPQHF
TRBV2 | CASSEAGNSPLHF
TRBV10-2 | CASSEPIGRYQETQYF
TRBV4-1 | CASSQDAGLSNQPQHF
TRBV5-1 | CASSPLGDRHTDTQYF
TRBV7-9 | CASSSAEGYNEQFF
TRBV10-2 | CASSETGEPDGYTF
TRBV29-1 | CSGRWRGPSSYNEQFF
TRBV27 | CASKQGSREAFF
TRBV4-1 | CASSQPYRGRNIGELFF
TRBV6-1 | CASSELPRGAETQYF
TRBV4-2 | CASSPRLAGGHSNTGELFF
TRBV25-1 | CASSGDRDIQYF
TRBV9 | CASSLRDGVYEQYF
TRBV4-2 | CASSRAENSNQPQHF
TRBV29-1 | CSVAGGPTYEQYF
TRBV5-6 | CASTSGGQETQYF
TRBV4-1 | CASSQVYRGGTDTQYF
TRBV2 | CASSEADEQYF
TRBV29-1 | CSVDTYNEQFF
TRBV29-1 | CSVEDLDSTGGLGNTIYF
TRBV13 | CASSEAGRNPNSPLHF
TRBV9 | CASSVEARETQYF